A selection of T cell receptor beta chains follows, all from one sample in a study of cytomegalovirus exposure and HLA in healthy donors. Assay: immunoSEQ multiplex PCR; the TCRdb copy retains only in-frame clones and omits some. This sample lists 30,000 to 35,000 clones; its ten largest clones have 3% to 4%. Sequencing was performed on PBMCs. These receptors originate from a middle-aged woman in good health and CMV-seropositive. The CDR3 runs from the conserved cysteine through the conserved F or W. Each record gives: J gene, V gene, CDR3 protein.

TRBJ2-1,TRBV12-5,CASGLAGVNEQFF
TRBJ2-2,TRBV7-2,CASSSPGTYPGELFF
TRBJ2-1,TRBV5-1,CASSLTSGRYNEQFF
TRBJ2-7,TRBV11-2,CASSLEALAGATYEQYF
TRBJ2-7,TRBV4-2,CASSQDPGQRERYEQYF
TRBJ2-6,TRBV19,CASSGREGIDSGANVLTF
TRBJ1-2,TRBV28,CASSPSTGGGYTF
TRBJ1-2,TRBV7-9,CASSFGNYTF
TRBJ2-7,TRBV30,CAWGWSSYEQYF
TRBJ1-1,TRBV7-7,CASSKELNTEAFF
TRBJ2-7,TRBV7-3,CASSLTSGRYEQYF
TRBJ1-1,TRBV4-3,CASSQDTGGTEAFF
TRBJ2-7,TRBV6-6,CASSYPPGTSDYPDF
TRBJ1-1,TRBV11-2,CASSLGGTANEAFF
TRBJ2-1,TRBV13,CASSLSVNEQFF
TRBJ2-7,TRBV5-1,CASSLDRGRLREEQYF
TRBJ2-5,TRBV5-1,CASSSGTPKQETQYF